Below, 15 T cell receptor beta chains from the same sample are listed, as sequenced in a study of blood T cell repertoires in COVID-19. The table came from immunoSEQ multiplex PCR; TCRdb's copy has only in-frame clones and leaves some out. The sample lists some 150,000 clones; 85% to 90% were seen once. Sequencing used PBMCs or T cells enriched from blood (not recorded which). All receptors come from a woman aged 25 to 39 with acute COVID-19.

The chain employs TRBV6-5 and TRBJ2-3; D gene unclear. The length of the CDR3 is 13 residues. V lost 7 bases to trimming and J lost 3 bases, with 11 bases between them. Germline V CDR1 and CDR2: MNHEY, SVGAGI. The CDR3 loop reads CASTAPQTDTQYF. CDR3 DNA sequence: TGTGCCAGCACCGCACCGCAGACAGATACGCAGTATTTT.

This clone has more than one count but fewer than ten. The chain is built from TRBV4-3 and TRBJ2-2; TRBD2 agrees at 8 bases. The CDR3 has 17 residues. CDR1 LGHNA and CDR2 YSLEER come from the germline V gene. Trimming took 0 bases from V and 6 from J; bases not matched to a gene: 9. The chain's CDR3 is CASSQEPSGSSSGELFF. Here the CDR3 DNA reads TGCGCCAGCAGCCAAGAACCAAGCGGGAGTTCCTCCGGGGAGCTGTTTTTT.

This chain uses TRBV4-3 with TRBJ2-5; TRBD2 matches 7 bases. The CDR3 contains 15 residues. CDR1 and CDR2 (germline): LGHNA, YSLEER. After removal of 2 bases from V and 7 bases from J, the junction contained 10 bases not matched to a gene. CDR3 sequence: CASSQYISGTVTQYF. The CDR3 DNA follows: TGCGCCAGCAGCCAATACATCAGCGGGACGGTGACCCAGTACTTC.

The chain has TRBV21-1 and TRBJ2-5; TRBD2, as called in the table, went unchecked against the DNA. TRBV21-1 is shown as a pseudogene. The CDR3 length is 16 residues. CDR3 sequence: CASSIRSGIAGETQYF. CDR3 coding DNA: TGTGCCAGCAGCATTCGCTCGGGGATAGCGGGGGAGACCCAGTACTTC.

This sequence joins TRBV18 and TRBJ2-1, with 13 bases lining up with TRBD2. V gave up 2 bases and J gave up 8 bases; unmatched junction bases: 21. This CDR3 region has 21 residues. Germline V CDR1 and CDR2: KGHSH, LQKENI. The CDR3 protein is CASSPFRRTSGSRRWYDEQFF. The CDR3 coding sequence is TGTGCCAGCTCACCATTCCGCAGGACTAGCGGGAGTCGTCGATGGTACGATGAGCAGTTCTTC. Full variable domain (outside the CDR3, taken from reference TRBV18 and TRBJ2-1): NAGVMQNPRHLVRRRGQEARLRCSPMKGHSHVYWYRQLPEEGLKFMVYLQKENIIDESGMPKERFSAEFPKEGPSILRIQQVVRGDSAAYFCASSPFRRTSGSRRWYDEQFFGPGTRLTVL.

In nucleotides, the CDR3 is TGTGCCATCAGTGAGTCGATAAGCGGGAGTGGAGCCGGGGAGCTGTTTTTT. Translation: CAISESISGSGAGELFF. The chain employs TRBV10-3 and TRBJ2-2; 8 bases line up with TRBD2. After removal of 0 bases from V and 6 bases from J, the junction contained 9 bases not matched to a gene. The CDR3 is 17 amino acids. Germline CDR1 and CDR2: ENHRY and SYGVKD.

The chain couples TRBV6-5 to TRBJ1-2; TRBD1 might be the D (5 bases). The CDR3 runs 14 residues. CDR1 is MNHEY, CDR2 SVGAGI, per germline. The V gene lost 5 bases and the J gene lost 8 bases, with 18 bases spanning the gap. In DNA, the CDR3 is TGTGCCAGCAGTATGTCCCGGGGGTCCCAGGGCTACACCTTC. Its protein is CASSMSRGSQGYTF.

This rearrangement joins TRBV28 to TRBJ2-7; TRBD2 agrees at 7 bases. V lost 5 bases to trimming and J lost 4 bases; unmatched junction nucleotides: 5. The length of the CDR3 is 13 residues. Germline V gene lookup returns CDR1 MDHEN and CDR2 SYDVKM. The CDR3 spells CASSRGLPYEQYF. The CDR3 DNA sequence: TGTGCCAGCAGTAGGGGACTACCTTACGAGCAGTACTTC.

This sequence joins TRBV28 and TRBJ2-1, with unresolved D. From germline, CDR1 is MDHEN and CDR2 SYDVKM. The CDR3 runs 13 residues. V was pared by 3 bases and J by 7 bases, with 10 bases between. In nucleotides, the CDR3 is TGTGCCAGCAGTTTTACCGCAGCGAATGAGCAGTTCTTC. Translated: CASSFTAANEQFF.

The J gene is TRBJ1-1, the V gene TRBV2; TRBD1 matches 7 bases. Trimming cost V 4 bases and J 4 bases; bases outside gene matches: 3. The CDR3 covers 13 residues. CDR1 SNHLY and CDR2 FYNNEI come from the germline V gene. In DNA form, the CDR3 reads TGTGCCAGCAGTGGACAGGGTGTCACTGAAGCTTTCTTT. This encodes CASSGQGVTEAFF. Variable domain in full (rest from reference TRBV2 and TRBJ1-1): EPEVTQTPSHQVTQMGQEVILRCVPISNHLYFYWYRQILGQKVEFLVSFYNNEISEKSEIFDDQFSVERPDGSNFTLKIRSTKLEDSAMYFCASSGQGVTEAFFGQGTRLTVV.

This chain joins TRBV5-1 and TRBJ2-1; TRBD2 matches at 10 bases. Per the germline V gene, CDR1 is SGHRS and CDR2 is YFSETQ. J gave up 4 bases and V 2 bases, and 3 bases lay outside the gene matches. The CDR3 length is 15 residues. The CDR3: CASSLGLADYNEQFF. The CDR3 DNA follows: TGCGCCAGCAGCTTAGGACTAGCGGATTACAATGAGCAGTTCTTC.

This clone was counted only a few times. J is TRBJ2-5 and V is TRBV18; 9 nucleotides line up with TRBD1. Per germline, CDR1 KGHSH and CDR2 LQKENI. This CDR3 has 16 residues. The V gene end was trimmed by 6 bases and the J gene end by 4 bases; junction bases not matched to a gene: 12. This CDR3 reads CASSQGTGIVGETQYF. CDR3 nucleotides: TGTGCCAGCTCCCAAGGGACAGGGATAGTCGGAGAGACCCAGTACTTC.

V gene TRBV6-5 combines with J gene TRBJ2-7, with D perhaps TRBD1 (6 bases). Germline loops: CDR1 MNHEY, CDR2 SVGAGI. There are 14 residues in the CDR3. The V and J ends lost 2 bases and 2 bases respectively, with 10 bases between them. This CDR3 is CASSYAGAPYEQYF. As DNA, the CDR3 is TGTGCCAGCAGTTACGCAGGGGCCCCCTACGAGCAGTACTTC.

This rearrangement joins TRBV5-4 to TRBJ2-7, with D perhaps TRBD1 (5 bases). V was shortened by 3 bases and J by 5 bases, with 18 bases between the two germline ends. CDR1 and CDR2 (germline): SGHNT, YYREEE (reference sequence). The CDR3 length is 15 residues. CDR3 residues: CASSSLGASGHEQYF. Written as DNA, the CDR3 is TGTGCCAGCAGCTCGTTAGGGGCCTCCGGTCACGAGCAGTACTTC.

The chain uses TRBV27 and TRBJ1-6; D not resolved. Germline V gene lookup returns CDR1 MNHEY and CDR2 SMNVEV (reference sequence). The V and J ends lost 2 bases and 0 bases respectively, with 14 bases between them. The CDR3 is made up of 18 amino acids. CDR3 sequence: CASSLEEGLNSYNSPLHF. CDR3 sequence (DNA): TGTGCCAGCAGTTTAGAGGAGGGCCTCAACTCCTATAATTCACCCCTCCACTTT.